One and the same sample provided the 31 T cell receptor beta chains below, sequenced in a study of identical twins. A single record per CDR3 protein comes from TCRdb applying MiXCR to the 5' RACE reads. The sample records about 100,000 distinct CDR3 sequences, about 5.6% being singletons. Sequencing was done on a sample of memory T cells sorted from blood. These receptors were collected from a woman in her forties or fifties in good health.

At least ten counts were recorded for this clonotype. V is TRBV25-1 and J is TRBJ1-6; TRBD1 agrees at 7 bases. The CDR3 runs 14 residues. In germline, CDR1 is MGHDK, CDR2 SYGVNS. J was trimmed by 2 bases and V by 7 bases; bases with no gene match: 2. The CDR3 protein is CASKGGAYNSPLHF. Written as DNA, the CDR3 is TGTGCCAGCAAAGGGGGCGCCTATAATTCACCCCTCCACTTT.

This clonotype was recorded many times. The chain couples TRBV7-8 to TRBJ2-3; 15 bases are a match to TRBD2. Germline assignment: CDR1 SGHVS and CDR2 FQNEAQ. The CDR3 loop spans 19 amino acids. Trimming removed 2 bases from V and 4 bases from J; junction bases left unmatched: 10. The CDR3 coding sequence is TGTGCCAGCAGCTTATTCTGGACTAGCGGGAGGGCCGGGGCAGATACGCAGTATTTT. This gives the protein CASSLFWTSGRAGADTQYF.

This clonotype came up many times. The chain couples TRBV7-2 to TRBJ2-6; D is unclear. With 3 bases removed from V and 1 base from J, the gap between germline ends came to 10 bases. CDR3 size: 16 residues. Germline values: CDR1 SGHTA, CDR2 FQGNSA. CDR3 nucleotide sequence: TGTGCCAGCAGCTTGGATGGCACGTCTGGGGCCAACGTCCTGACTTTC. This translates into CASSLDGTSGANVLTF.

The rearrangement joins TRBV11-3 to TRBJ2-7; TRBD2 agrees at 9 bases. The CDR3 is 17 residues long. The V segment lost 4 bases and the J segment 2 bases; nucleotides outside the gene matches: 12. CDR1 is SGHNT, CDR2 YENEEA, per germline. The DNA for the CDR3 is TGTGCCAGCAGCTCACCCTTACTAGCGGGCCTGACCTACGAGCAGTACTTC. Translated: CASSSPLLAGLTYEQYF. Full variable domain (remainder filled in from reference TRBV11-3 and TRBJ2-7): EAGVVQSPRYKIIEKKQPVAFWCNPISGHNTLYWYLQNLGQGPELLIRYENEEAVDDSQLPKDRFSAERLKGVDSTLKIQPAELGDSAVYLCASSSPLLAGLTYEQYFGPGTRLTVT.

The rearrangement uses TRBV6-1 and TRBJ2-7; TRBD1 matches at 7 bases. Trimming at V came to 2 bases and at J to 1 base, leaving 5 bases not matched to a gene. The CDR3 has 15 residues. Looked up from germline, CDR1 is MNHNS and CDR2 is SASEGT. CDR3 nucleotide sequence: TGTGCCAGCAGTGAACAGGGGGACAGTTCCTACGAGCAGTACGTC. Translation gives CASSEQGDSSYEQYV.

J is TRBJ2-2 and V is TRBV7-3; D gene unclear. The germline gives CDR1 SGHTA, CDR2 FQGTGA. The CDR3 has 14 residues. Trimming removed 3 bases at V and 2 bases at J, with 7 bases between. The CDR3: CASSFGPNTGELFF. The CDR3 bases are TGTGCCAGCAGCTTCGGCCCAAACACCGGGGAGCTGTTTTTT.

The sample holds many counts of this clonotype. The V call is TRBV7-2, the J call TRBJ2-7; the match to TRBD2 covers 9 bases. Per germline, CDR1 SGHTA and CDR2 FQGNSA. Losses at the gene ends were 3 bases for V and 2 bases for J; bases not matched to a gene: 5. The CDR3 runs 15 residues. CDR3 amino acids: CASSFRGGGAYEQYV. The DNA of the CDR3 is TGTGCCAGCAGCTTTCGGGGCGGGGGGGCCTACGAGCAGTACGTC.

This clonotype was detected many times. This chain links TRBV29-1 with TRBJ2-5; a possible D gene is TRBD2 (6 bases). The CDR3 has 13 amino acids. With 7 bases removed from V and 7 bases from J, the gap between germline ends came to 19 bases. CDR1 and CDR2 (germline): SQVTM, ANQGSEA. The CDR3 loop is CSAEWRRAGTQYF. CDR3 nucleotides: TGCAGCGCCGAATGGCGGAGGGCGGGGACCCAGTACTTC.

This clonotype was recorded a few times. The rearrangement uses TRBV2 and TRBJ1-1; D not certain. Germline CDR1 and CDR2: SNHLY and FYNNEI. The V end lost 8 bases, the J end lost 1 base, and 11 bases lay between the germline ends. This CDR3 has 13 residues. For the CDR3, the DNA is TGTGCCAGCTTCCCCCTTGCGAACACTGAAGCTTTCTTT. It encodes CASFPLANTEAFF.

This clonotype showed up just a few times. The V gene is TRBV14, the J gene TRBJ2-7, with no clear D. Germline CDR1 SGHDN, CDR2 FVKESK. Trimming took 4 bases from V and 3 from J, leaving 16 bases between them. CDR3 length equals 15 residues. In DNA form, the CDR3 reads TGTGCCAGCAGCCGCATAAATCGGCGGTTCTACGAGCAGTACTTC. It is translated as CASSRINRRFYEQYF.

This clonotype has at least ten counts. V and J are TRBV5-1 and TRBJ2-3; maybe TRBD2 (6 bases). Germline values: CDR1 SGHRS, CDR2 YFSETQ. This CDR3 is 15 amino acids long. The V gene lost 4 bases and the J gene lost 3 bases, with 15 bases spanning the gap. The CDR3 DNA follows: TGCGCCAGCAGCCCTCGGGTAGGGACTACAGATACGCAGTATTTT. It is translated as CASSPRVGTTDTQYF.

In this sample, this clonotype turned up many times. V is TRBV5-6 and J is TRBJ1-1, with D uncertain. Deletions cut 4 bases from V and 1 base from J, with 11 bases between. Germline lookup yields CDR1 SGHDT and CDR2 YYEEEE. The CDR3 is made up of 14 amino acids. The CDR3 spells CASSPRVTNTEAFF. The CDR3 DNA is TGTGCCAGCAGCCCGCGGGTGACGAACACTGAAGCTTTCTTT.

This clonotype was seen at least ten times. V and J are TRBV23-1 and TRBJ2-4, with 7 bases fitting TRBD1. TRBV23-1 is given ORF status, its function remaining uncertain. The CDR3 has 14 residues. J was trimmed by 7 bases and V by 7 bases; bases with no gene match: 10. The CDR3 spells CASTWTGQPNIQYF. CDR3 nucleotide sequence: TGCGCCAGCACCTGGACGGGACAGCCTAACATTCAGTACTTC.

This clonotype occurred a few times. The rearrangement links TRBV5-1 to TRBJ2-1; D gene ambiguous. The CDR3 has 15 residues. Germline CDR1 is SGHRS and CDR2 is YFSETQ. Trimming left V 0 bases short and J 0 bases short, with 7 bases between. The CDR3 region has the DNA TGCGCCAGCAGCTTGGACTACAACTCCTACAATGAGCAGTTCTTC. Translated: CASSLDYNSYNEQFF.

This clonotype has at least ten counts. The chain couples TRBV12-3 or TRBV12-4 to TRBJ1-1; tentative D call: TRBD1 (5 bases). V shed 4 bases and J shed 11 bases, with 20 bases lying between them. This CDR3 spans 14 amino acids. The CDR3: CASSSSGRGMAAFF. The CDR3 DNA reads TGTGCCAGCAGTTCTAGCGGACGGGGCATGGCGGCTTTCTTT.

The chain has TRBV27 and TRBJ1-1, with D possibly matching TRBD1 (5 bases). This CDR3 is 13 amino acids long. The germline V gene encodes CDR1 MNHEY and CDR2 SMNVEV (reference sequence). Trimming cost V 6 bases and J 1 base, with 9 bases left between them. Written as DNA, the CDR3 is TGTGCCAGCAGCCAGACAGAGAACACTGAAGCTTTCTTT. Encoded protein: CASSQTENTEAFF.

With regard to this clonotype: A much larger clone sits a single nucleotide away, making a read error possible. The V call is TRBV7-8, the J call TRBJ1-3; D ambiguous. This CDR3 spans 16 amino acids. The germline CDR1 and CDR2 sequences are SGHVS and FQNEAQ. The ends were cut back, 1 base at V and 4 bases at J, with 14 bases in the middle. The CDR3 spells CASSLESGPRGNTIYF. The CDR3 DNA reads TGTGCCAGCAGCTTAGAGAGTGGGCCTCGGGGAAACACCATATATTTT.

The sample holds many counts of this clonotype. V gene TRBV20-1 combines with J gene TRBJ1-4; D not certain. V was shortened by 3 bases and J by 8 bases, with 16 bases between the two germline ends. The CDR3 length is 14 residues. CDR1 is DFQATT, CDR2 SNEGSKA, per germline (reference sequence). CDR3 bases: TGCAGTGCTAGGGACGGACCCCGGGGAGAAAAACTGTTTTTT. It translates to CSARDGPRGEKLFF.

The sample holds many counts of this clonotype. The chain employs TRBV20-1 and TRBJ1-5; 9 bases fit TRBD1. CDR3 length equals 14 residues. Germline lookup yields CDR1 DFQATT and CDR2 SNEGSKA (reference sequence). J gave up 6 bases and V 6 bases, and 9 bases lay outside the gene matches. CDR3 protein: CSASGQGKGQPQHF. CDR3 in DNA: TGCAGTGCCTCAGGACAGGGGAAAGGTCAGCCCCAGCATTTT.

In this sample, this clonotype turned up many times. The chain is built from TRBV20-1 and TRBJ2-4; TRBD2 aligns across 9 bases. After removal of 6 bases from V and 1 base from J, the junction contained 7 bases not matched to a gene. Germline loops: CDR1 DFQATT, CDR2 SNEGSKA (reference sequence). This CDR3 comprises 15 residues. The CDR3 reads CSARTSVSAKNIQYF. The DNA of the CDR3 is TGCAGTGCCAGGACTAGCGTCTCGGCCAAAAACATTCAGTACTTC.

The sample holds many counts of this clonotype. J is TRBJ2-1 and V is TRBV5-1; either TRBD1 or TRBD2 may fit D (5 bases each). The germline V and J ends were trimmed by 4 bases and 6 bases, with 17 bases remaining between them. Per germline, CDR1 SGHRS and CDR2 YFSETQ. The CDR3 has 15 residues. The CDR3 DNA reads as TGCGCCAGCAGCGACCCGGGACGCTGGACCAATGAGCAGTTCTTC. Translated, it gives CASSDPGRWTNEQFF. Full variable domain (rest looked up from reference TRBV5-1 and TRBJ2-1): KAGVTQTPRYLIKTRGQQVTLSCSPISGHRSVSWYQQTPGQGLQFLFEYFSETQRNKGNFPGRFSGRQFSNSRSEMNVSTLELGDSALYLCASSDPGRWTNEQFFGPGTRLTVL.

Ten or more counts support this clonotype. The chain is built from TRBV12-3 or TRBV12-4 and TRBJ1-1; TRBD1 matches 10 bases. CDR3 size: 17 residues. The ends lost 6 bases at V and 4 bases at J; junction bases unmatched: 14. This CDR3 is CASSPSPGTGDPTEAFF. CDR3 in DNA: TGTGCCAGCAGCCCAAGTCCCGGGACAGGGGACCCCACTGAAGCTTTCTTT.

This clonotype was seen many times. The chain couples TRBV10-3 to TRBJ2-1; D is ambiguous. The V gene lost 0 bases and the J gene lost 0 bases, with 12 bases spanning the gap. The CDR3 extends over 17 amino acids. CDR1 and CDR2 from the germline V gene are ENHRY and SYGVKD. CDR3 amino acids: CAISESSLRSSYNEQFF. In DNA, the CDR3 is TGTGCCATCAGTGAGTCGAGTCTGAGGAGCTCCTACAATGAGCAGTTCTTC.

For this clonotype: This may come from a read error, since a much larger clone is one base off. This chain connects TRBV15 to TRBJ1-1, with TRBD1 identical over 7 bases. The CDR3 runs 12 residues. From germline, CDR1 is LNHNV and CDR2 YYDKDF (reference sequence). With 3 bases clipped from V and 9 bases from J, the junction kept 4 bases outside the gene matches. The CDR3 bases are TGTGCCACCAGCAGTGATAGGGGGCAAGCTTTCTTT. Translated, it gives CATSSDRGQAFF. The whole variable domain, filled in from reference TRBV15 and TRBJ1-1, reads DAMVIQNPRYQVTQFGKPVTLSCSQTLNHNVMYWYQQKSSQAPKLLFHYYDKDFNNEADTPDNFQSRRPNTSFCFLDIRSPGLGDTAMYLCATSSDRGQAFFGQGTRLTVV.

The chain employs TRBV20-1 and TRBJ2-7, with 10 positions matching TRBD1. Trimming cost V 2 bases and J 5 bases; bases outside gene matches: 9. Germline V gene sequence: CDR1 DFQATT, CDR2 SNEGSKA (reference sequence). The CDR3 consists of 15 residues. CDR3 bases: TGCAGTGCTAGAAGCCCGACAGGGGGCAGGAACGAGCAGTACTTC. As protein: CSARSPTGGRNEQYF.

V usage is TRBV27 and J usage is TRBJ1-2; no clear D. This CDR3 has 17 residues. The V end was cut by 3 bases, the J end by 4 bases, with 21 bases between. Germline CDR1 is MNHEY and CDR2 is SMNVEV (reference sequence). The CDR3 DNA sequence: TGTGCCAGCAGTTTTAGGGCTGACCTTCACTTATTCTATGGCTACACCTTC. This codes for CASSFRADLHLFYGYTF.

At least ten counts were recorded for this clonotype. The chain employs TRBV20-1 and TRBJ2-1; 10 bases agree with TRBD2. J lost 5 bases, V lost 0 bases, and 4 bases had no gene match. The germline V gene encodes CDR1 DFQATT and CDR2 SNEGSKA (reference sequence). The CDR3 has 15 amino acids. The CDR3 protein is CSARDSGRAHNEQFF. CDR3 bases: TGCAGTGCTAGAGACAGCGGGAGGGCCCACAATGAGCAGTTCTTC.

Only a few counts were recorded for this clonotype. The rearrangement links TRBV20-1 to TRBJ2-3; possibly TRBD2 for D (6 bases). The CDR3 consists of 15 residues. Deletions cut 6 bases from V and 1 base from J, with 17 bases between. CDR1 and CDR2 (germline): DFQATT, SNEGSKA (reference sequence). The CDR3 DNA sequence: TGCAGTGCCCTCTCTGGAGCGGGCCGCACAGATACGCAGTATTTT. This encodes CSALSGAGRTDTQYF.

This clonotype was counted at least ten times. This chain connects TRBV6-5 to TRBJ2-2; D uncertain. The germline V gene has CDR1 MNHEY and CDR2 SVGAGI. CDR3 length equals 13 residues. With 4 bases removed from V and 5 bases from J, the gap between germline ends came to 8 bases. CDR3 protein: CASSWVPTGELFF. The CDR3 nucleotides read TGTGCCAGCAGTTGGGTGCCAACCGGGGAGCTGTTTTTT.

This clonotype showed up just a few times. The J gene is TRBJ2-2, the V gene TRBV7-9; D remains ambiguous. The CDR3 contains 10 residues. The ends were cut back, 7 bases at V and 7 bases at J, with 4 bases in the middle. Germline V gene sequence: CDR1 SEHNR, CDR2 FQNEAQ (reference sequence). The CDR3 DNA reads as TGTGCCAGCAACGACGGGGAGCTGTTTTTT. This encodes CASNDGELFF.

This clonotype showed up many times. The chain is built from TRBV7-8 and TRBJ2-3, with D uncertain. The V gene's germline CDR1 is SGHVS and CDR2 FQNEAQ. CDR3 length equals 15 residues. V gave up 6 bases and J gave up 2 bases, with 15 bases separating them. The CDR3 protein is CASSGEGRNTDTQYF. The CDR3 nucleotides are TGTGCCAGCAGTGGAGAAGGCAGAAACACAGATACGCAGTATTTT.